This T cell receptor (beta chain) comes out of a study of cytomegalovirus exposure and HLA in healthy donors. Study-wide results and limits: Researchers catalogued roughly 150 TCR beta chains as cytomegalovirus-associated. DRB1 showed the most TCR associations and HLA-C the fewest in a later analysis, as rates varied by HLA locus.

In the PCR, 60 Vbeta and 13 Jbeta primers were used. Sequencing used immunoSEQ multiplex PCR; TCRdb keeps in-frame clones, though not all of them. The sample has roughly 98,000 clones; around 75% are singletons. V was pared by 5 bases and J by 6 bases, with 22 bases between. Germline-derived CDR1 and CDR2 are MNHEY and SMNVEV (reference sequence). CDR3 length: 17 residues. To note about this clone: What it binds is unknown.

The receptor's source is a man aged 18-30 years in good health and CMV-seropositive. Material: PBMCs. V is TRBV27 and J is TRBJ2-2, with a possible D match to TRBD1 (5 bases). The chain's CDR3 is CASSLLDRWGDSGELFF. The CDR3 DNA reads TGTGCCAGCAGTCTCCTAGACAGATGGGGCGACTCCGGGGAGCTGTTTTTT.